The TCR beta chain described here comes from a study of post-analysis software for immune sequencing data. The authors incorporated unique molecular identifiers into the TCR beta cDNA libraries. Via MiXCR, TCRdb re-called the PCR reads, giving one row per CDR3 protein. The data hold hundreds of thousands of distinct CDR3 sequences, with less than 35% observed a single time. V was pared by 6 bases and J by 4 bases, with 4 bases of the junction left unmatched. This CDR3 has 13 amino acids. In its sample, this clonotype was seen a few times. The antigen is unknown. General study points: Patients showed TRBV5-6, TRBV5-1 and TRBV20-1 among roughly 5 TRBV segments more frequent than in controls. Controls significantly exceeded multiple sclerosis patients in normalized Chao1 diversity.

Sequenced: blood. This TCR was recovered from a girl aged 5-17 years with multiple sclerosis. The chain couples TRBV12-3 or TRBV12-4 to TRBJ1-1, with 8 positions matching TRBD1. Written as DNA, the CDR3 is TGTGCCAGCAGGAATACAGGGGGCACTGAAGCTTTCTTT. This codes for CASRNTGGTEAFF.